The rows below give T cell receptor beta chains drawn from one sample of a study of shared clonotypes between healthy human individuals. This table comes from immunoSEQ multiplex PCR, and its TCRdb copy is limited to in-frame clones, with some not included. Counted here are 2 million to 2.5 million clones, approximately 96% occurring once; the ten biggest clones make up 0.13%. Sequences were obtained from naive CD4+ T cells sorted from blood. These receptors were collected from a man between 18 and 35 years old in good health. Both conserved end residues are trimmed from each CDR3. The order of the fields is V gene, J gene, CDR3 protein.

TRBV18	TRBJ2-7	ASSPPSGSYEQY
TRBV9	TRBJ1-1	ASSLHRRGGITEAF
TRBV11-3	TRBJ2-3	ASSRGGITDTQY
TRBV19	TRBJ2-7	ASSPGRGLYEQY
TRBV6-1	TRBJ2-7	ASSGGTGFLEQY
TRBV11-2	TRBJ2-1	ASSLDDLDYLNEQF
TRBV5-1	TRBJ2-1	ASSSRQETYNEQF
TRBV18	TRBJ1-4	ASSPYSQYNEKLF
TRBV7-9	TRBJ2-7	ASSLTGAGHFSYEQY
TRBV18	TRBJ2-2	ASSPGPGELF
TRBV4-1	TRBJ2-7	ASSLDRGTYEQY
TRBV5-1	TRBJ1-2	ASSLEGKGVGAYGYT
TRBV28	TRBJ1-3	ASSSPSTVGNTIY
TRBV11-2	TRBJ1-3	ASSSQRNTIY
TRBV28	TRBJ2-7	ASSLGTEIYEQY
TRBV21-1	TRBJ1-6	ASSKAHHPISGPGRYNSPLH
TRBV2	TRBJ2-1	ASSPGQGAGDEQF
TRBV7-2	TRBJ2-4	ASSLEGQGNNIQY
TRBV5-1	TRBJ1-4	ASSRGDSKRNEKLF
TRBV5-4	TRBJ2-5	ASSLALGGAETQY
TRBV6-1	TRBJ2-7	ASSGGGIGDEQY
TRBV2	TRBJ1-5	ASIRDRSNQPQH